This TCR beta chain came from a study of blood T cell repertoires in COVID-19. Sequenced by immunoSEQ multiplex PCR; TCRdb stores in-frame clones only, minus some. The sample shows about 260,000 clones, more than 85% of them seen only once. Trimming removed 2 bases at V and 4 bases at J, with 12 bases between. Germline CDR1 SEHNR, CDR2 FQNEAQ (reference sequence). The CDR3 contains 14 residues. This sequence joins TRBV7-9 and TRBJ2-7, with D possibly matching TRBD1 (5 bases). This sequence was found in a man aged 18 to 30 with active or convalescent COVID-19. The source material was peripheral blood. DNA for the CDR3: TGTGCCAGCAGCTTATCGGTAAGGGGTTACGAGCAGTACTTC. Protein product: CASSLSVRGYEQYF.